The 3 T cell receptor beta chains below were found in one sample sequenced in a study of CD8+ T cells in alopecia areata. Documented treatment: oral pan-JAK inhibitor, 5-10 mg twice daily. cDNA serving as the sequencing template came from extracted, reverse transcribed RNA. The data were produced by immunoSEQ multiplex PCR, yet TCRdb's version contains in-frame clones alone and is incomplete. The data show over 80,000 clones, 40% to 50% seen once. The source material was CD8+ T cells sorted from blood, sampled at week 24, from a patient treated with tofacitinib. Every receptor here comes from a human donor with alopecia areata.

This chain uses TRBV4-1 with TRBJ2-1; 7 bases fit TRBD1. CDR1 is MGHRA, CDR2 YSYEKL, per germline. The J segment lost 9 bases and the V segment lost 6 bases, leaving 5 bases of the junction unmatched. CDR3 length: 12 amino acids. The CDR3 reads CASRGTGVEQFF. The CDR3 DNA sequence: TGCGCCAGCAGGGGAACAGGGGTTGAGCAGTTCTTC.

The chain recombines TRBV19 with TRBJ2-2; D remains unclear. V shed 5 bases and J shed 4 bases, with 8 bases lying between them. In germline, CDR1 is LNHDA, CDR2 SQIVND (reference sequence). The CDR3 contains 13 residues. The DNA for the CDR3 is TGTGCCAGTAGTTTGATCTTCACCGGGGAGCTGTTTTTT. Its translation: CASSLIFTGELFF.

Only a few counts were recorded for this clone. This CDR3 is CSVNTDTQYF. In nucleotides, the CDR3 is TGCAGCGTTAACACAGATACGCAGTATTTT. J is TRBJ2-3 and V is TRBV29-1, with no clear D. The length of the CDR3 is 10 residues. Germline V lookup: CDR1 SQVTM, CDR2 ANQGSEA. V lost 5 bases and J 2 bases, leaving 2 bases between the germline ends.